These T cell receptor beta chains were read from a single sample in a study of T cells in Graves' hyperthyroidism and ophthalmopathy. TCRdb re-derived calls from the multiplex PCR reads in MiXCR, one entry per CDR3 protein. Among 750,000 to 950,000 distinct CDR3 sequences listed, 35% to 45% were seen once. Sequencing was performed on blood. Receptors were obtained from a man younger than 35 with Graves' hyperthyroidism. The CDR3 runs from the conserved cysteine through the conserved F or W. Each record gives: D gene, V gene, J gene, clone size, CDR3 DNA, CDR3 protein. A D gene is named only where the DNA matches it firmly. Clone size is stated in some rows and not others, as once, few, many or a class when expanded.

.	TRBV12-3/TRBV12-4	TRBJ1-1	many	TGTGCCAGCAGCCCAGGGGAAACTGAAGCTTTCTTT	CASSPGETEAFF
.	TRBV29-1	TRBJ1-1	many	TGCAGCGTTAGACTTTTGAACACTGAAGCTTTCTTT	CSVRLLNTEAFF
.	TRBV19	TRBJ2-2	.	TGTGCCAGTAGTATAGACTGGGGCGGGGAGCTGTTTTTT	CASSIDWGGELFF
.	TRBV7-6	TRBJ2-2	few	TGTGCCAGCAACCCCGAGGACGGAAACACCGGGGAGCTGTTTTTT	CASNPEDGNTGELFF
.	TRBV7-9	TRBJ1-4	.	TGTGCCAGCAGCTCTACAGATTCAACTAATGAAAAACTGTTTTTT	CASSSTDSTNEKLFF
.	TRBV7-4	TRBJ1-5	.	TGTGCCAGCAGCCGGGGAGGCACAGGTTATAGCAATCAGCCCCAGCATTTT	CASSRGGTGYSNQPQHF
TRBD2	TRBV12-3/TRBV12-4	TRBJ2-7	.	TGTGCCAGCAGTACCCGGGAGGGCGTACACGAGCAGTACTTC	CASSTREGVHEQYF
.	TRBV20-1	TRBJ2-5	many	TGCAGTGCTAGCCGGCCGCCCCTCGGAGAGACCCAGTACTTC	CSASRPPLGETQYF
.	TRBV20-1	TRBJ1-1	few	TGCAGTGCTAGGGGCCCCGTGGGTGAAGCTTTCTTT	CSARGPVGEAFF
.	TRBV7-9	TRBJ1-5	.	TGTGCCAGCAGCTTTGGGGCCTACAATCAGCCCCAGCATTTT	CASSFGAYNQPQHF
TRBD1	TRBV7-9	TRBJ2-5	few	TGTGCCAGCAGCTCGGGACAGAGAGAGACCCAGTACTTC	CASSSGQRETQYF
.	TRBV2	TRBJ1-3	.	TGTGCCAGCAGTGAACCAGGGGTCCCTGGAAACACCATATATTTT	CASSEPGVPGNTIYF
.	TRBV7-8	TRBJ1-1	many	TGTGCCAGCAGCTTATATGGGAGCGAACTCACTGAAGCTTTCTTT	CASSLYGSELTEAFF
.	TRBV2	TRBJ2-5	many	TGTGCCAGCAGTTGGATGGAGACCCAGTACTTC	CASSWMETQYF
TRBD1	TRBV20-1	TRBJ1-1	many	TGCAGTGCTAGACCAGGGGGCAATGTTGAAGCTTTCTTT	CSARPGGNVEAFF
TRBD2	TRBV9	TRBJ2-7	.	TGTGCCAGCAGCGTAGGCTCGACTAGCGGGGCCTACGAGCAGTACTTC	CASSVGSTSGAYEQYF
.	TRBV20-1	TRBJ2-7	.	TGCAGTGCTAGAGATCCGGGGGGCCAATACGAGCAGTACTTC	CSARDPGGQYEQYF
TRBD1	TRBV29-1	TRBJ2-7	many	TGCAGCGTTGAGGGGACAGGTTCAACCTACGAGCAGTACTTC	CSVEGTGSTYEQYF
.	TRBV6-1	TRBJ2-7	.	TGTGCCAGCAGAAAGACTAGTTCCTACGAGCAGTACTTC	CASRKTSSYEQYF
.	TRBV29-1	TRBJ2-1	.	TGCAGCGTTGAACAGGGTACATACAATGAGCAGTTCTTC	CSVEQGTYNEQFF
.	TRBV11-2	TRBJ1-6	.	TGTGCCAGCAACCCCAGGACAGATAATTCACCCCTCCACTTT	CASNPRTDNSPLHF
TRBD2	TRBV2	TRBJ2-5	.	TGTGCCAGCAGTGAAGGGGATAGCGGGAGTTGGGAGACCCGGTACTTC	CASSEGDSGSWETRYF
.	TRBV7-9	TRBJ1-1	many	TGTGCCAGCAGCCACAGGGATAGGACTGAAGCTTTCTTT	CASSHRDRTEAFF
.	TRBV5-4	TRBJ1-1	.	TGTGCCAGCAGCTCCACCCAGGGCATCACTGAAGCTTTCTTT	CASSSTQGITEAFF
TRBD1	TRBV19	TRBJ1-1	many	TGTGCCAGTGGGAGGACAGGGGGTTTTACTGAAGCTTTCTTT	CASGRTGGFTEAFF
TRBD1	TRBV5-1	TRBJ1-2	.	TGCGCCAGCAGGATATCGACAGGGGTTATTTATGGCTACACCTTC	CASRISTGVIYGYTF
.	TRBV5-1	TRBJ2-3	.	TGCGCCAGCAGCCCTAGACAGGACCGCACAGATACGCAGTATTTT	CASSPRQDRTDTQYF
TRBD1	TRBV2	TRBJ1-5	.	TGTGCCAGCGGGACAGTCCCTAATCAGCCCCAGCATTTT	CASGTVPNQPQHF
TRBD1	TRBV11-3	TRBJ2-2	once	TGTGCCAGCAGCTGGGGACAGGGTGGCAGGACCGGGGAGCTGTTTTTT	CASSWGQGGRTGELFF
TRBD1	TRBV7-9	TRBJ1-5	.	TGTGCCAGCAGCTCCGATCGACAGGGAATAGGTCAGCCCCAGCATTTT	CASSSDRQGIGQPQHF